Presented here are 3 T cell receptor beta chains from one specimen sequenced in a study of beta chain features in type 1 diabetes. Expressed TCRB transcripts were sequenced, since all the RNA that had been isolated was reverse transcribed. Clones were read by immunoSEQ multiplex PCR, and TCRdb kept only the in-frame ones, dropping some. The sample shows 240,000 or so clones, roughly two thirds of them seen only once. Input material: naive CD4+ T cells from blood. Every receptor here comes from a man aged 30 to 39 in good health.

This chain uses TRBV29-1 with TRBJ1-1; D gene unclear. This CDR3 comprises 14 residues. Per the germline V gene, CDR1 is SQVTM and CDR2 is ANQGSEA. The V and J ends lost 2 bases and 4 bases respectively, with 14 bases between them. CDR3 coding DNA: TGCAGCGTTGAAAGGCCCCTGAAGGGCACTGAAGCTTTCTTT. The encoded protein is CSVERPLKGTEAFF.

The CDR3 nucleotides are TGTGCCAGCAGCTTCGCTAGCGGGGGGGTGGATACGCAGTATTTT. It codes for CASSFASGGVDTQYF. V usage is TRBV7-2 and J usage is TRBJ2-3; 12 nucleotides align to TRBD2. The CDR3 totals 15 residues. Germline V gene sequence: CDR1 SGHTA, CDR2 FQGNSA. Trimming removed 3 bases from V and 6 bases from J; junction bases left unmatched: 4.

This clone was picked up a small number of times. CDR3 in amino acids: CASSLRGRDEQYF. The DNA of the CDR3 is TGTGCCAGCAGCTTAAGGGGGCGCGACGAGCAGTACTTC. This sequence joins TRBV11-2 and TRBJ2-7, with TRBD1 matching over 7 bases. This CDR3 has 13 residues. Per the germline V gene, CDR1 is SGHAT and CDR2 is FQNNGV. V lost 2 bases to trimming and J lost 5 bases; unmatched junction nucleotides: 3.